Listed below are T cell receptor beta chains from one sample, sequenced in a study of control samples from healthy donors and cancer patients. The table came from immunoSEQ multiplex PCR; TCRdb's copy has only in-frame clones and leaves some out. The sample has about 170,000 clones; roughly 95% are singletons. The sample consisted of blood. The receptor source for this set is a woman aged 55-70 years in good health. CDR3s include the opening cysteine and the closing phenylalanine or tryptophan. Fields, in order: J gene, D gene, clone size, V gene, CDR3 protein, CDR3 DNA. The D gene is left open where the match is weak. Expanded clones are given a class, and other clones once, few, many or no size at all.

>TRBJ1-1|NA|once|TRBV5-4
CASSLVPAETEAFF
TGTGCCAGCAGCTTGGTCCCAGCCGAAACTGAAGCTTTCTTT
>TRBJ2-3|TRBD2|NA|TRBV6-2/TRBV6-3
CASSYSGERGSSTDTQYF
TGTGCCAGCAGTTACTCAGGCGAGCGGGGTTCGAGCACAGATACGCAGTATTTT
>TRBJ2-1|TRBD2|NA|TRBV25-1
CANKSSRLAGMYNEQFF
TGTGCCAACAAAAGTTCGAGACTAGCGGGGATGTACAATGAGCAGTTCTTC
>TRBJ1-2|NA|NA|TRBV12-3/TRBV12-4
CASSFGTAGYTF
TGTGCCAGCAGTTTTGGCACAGCTGGCTACACCTTC
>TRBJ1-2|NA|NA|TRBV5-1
CASSLVGVGGYTF
TGCGCCAGCAGCTTGGTAGGAGTTGGTGGCTACACCTTC
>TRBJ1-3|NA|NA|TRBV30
CAWSGINSGNTIYF
TGTGCCTGGAGCGGGATTAACTCTGGAAACACCATATATTTT
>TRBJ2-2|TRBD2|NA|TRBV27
CASSPGLAGEAGELFF
TGTGCCAGCAGCCCCGGACTAGCGGGGGAAGCGGGGGAGCTGTTTTTT
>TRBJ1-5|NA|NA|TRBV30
CAWGQGASSNQPQHF
TGTGCCTGGGGACAAGGGGCTTCGAGCAATCAGCCCCAGCATTTT
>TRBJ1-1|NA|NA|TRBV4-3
CASSQDARGTEAFF
TGCGCCAGCAGCCAAGATGCGCGGGGCACTGAAGCTTTCTTT
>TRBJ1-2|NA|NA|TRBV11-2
CASSLDPRNYGYTF
TGTGCCAGCAGCTTAGATCCACGTAACTATGGCTACACCTTC
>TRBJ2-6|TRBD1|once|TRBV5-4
CASTGTGHSGANVLTF
TGTGCCAGCACCGGGACAGGACACTCTGGGGCCAACGTCCTGACTTTC
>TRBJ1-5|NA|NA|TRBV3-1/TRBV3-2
CASSQDTGLGQPQHF
TGTGCCAGCAGCCAAGATACAGGGCTAGGTCAGCCCCAGCATTTT